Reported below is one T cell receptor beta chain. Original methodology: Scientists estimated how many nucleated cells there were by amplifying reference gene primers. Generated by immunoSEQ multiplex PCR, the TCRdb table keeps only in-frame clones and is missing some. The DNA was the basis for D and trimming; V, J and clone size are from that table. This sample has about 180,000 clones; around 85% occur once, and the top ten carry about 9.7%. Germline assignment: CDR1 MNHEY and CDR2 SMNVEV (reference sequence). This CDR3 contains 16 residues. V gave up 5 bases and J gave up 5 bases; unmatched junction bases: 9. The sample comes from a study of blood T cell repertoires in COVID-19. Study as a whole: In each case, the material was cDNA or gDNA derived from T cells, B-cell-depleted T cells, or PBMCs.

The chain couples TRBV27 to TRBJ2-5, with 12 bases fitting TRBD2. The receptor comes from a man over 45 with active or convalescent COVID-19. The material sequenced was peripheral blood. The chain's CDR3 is CASSRLAGAGLETQYF. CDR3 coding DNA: TGTGCCAGCAGTCGACTAGCGGGGGCTGGTCTGGAGACCCAGTACTTC.